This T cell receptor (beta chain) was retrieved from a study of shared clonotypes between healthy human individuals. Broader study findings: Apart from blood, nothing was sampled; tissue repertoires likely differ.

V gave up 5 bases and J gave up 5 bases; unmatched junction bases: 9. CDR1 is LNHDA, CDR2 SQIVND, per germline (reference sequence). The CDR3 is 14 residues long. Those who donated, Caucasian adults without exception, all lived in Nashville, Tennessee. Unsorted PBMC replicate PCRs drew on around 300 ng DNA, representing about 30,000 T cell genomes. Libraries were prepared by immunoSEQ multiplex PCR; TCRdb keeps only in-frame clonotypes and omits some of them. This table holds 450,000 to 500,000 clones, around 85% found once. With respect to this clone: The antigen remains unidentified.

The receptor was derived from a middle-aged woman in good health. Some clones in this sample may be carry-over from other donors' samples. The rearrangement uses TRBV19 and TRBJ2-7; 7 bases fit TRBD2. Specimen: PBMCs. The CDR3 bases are TGTGCCAGTAGTCTCCGCGGGAGTACCAACGAGCAGTACTTC. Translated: CASSLRGSTNEQYF.